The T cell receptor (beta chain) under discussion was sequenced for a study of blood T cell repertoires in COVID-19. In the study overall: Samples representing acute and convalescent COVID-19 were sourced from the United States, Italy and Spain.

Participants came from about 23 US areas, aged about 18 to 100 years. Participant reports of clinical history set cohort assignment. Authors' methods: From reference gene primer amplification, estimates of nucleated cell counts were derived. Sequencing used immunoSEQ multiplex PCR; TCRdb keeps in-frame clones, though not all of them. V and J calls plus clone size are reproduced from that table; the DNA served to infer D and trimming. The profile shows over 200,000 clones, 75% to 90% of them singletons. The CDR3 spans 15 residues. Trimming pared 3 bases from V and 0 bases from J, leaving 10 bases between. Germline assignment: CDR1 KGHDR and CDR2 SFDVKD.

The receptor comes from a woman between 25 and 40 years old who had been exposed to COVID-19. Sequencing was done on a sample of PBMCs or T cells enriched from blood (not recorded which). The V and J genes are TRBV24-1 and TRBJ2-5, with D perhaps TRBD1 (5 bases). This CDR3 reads CATSDRQGYQETQYF. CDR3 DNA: TGTGCCACCAGTGATCGGCAGGGCTACCAAGAGACCCAGTACTTC.